The 24 T cell receptor beta chains below were found in one sample sequenced in a study of blood T cell repertoires in COVID-19. The protocol was immunoSEQ multiplex PCR, while the TCRdb copy is restricted to in-frame clones and leaves out a portion. This table has approximately 300,000 clones, around 87% appearing once. Sequenced: PBMCs or T cells enriched from blood (not recorded which). The source is a woman aged 30 to 39 who had recovered from COVID-19.

This clone was recorded once. The gene calls are TRBV20-1 and TRBJ1-1, with TRBD1 as a possible D gene (6 bases). Germline V gene data show CDR1 as DFQATT and CDR2 as SNEGSKA (reference sequence). This CDR3 has 11 amino acids. Trimming shortened V by 6 bases and J by 9 bases, and 14 bases separated the two germline ends. CDR3 bases: TGCAGTGCCCCGTCAGGGGACCAAGCTTTCTTT. Its protein is CSAPSGDQAFF.

J is TRBJ1-2 and V is TRBV27, with D possibly matching TRBD1 (5 bases). Germline-derived CDR1 and CDR2 are MNHEY and SMNVEV (reference sequence). Trimming pared 5 bases from V and 2 bases from J, leaving 18 bases between. The CDR3 is made up of 16 amino acids. This CDR3 reads CASSPRRGGRNYGYTF. CDR3 DNA: TGTGCCAGCAGTCCCCGACGGGGGGGGAGGAACTATGGCTACACCTTC.

This chain links TRBV16 with TRBJ1-4; D uncertain. CDR3 length equals 14 residues. Germline-derived CDR1 and CDR2 are KGHSY and FQNENV. Trimming cost V 4 bases and J 4 bases, with 10 bases left between them. CDR3 residues: CASSPSTSNEKLFF. The DNA for the CDR3 is TGTGCCAGCAGCCCGTCGACTAGTAATGAAAAACTGTTTTTT.

The chain uses TRBV12-3 or TRBV12-4 and TRBJ1-1; D remains unclear. The CDR3 consists of 12 residues. The V gene lost 8 bases and the J gene lost 8 bases, with 15 bases spanning the gap. For the CDR3, the DNA is TGTGCCAGCGAGGGTGGCCCCGACGAAGCTTTCTTT. This gives the protein CASEGGPDEAFF.

The J gene is TRBJ1-2, the V gene TRBV2; TRBD1 agrees at 9 bases. Per germline, CDR1 SNHLY and CDR2 FYNNEI. The junction had 11 bases not matched to a gene; V was cut back by 10 bases and J by 8 bases. This CDR3 spans 13 amino acids. CDR3: CATTRVTGGGYTF. For the CDR3, the DNA is TGTGCCACGACCCGAGTAACAGGGGGCGGCTACACCTTC.

This clone was detected once. This chain links TRBV5-1 with TRBJ1-4; the D gene is possibly TRBD1 (6 bases). V lost 1 base and J lost 5, with 9 bases in between. The V gene's germline CDR1 is SGHRS and CDR2 YFSETQ. This CDR3 spans 14 amino acids. CDR3 coding DNA: TGCGCCAGCAGCTTGACAGGGCGGAATGAAAAACTGTTTTTT. Translation gives CASSLTGRNEKLFF. Looking up the rest from reference TRBV5-1 and TRBJ1-4 gives the full variable domain: KAGVTQTPRYLIKTRGQQVTLSCSPISGHRSVSWYQQTPGQGLQFLFEYFSETQRNKGNFPGRFSGRQFSNSRSEMNVSTLELGDSALYLCASSLTGRNEKLFFGSGTQLSVL.

The chain has TRBV3-1 (or the pseudogene TRBV3-2) and TRBJ2-1, with D maybe TRBD2 (6 bases). V was trimmed by 3 bases and J by 7 bases, leaving 10 bases between them. This CDR3 comprises 13 residues. Germline V gene lookup returns CDR1 LGHDT and CDR2 YNNKEL (reference sequence). CDR3 in amino acids: CASSHSLANEQFF. In DNA, the CDR3 is TGTGCCAGCAGCCACTCACTAGCAAATGAGCAGTTCTTC.

The chain employs TRBV5-8 and TRBJ1-1, with D possibly being TRBD1 (6 bases). This CDR3 is 17 amino acids long. Germline V gene sequence: CDR1 SGHTS, CDR2 YDEGEE. V was clipped by 5 bases and J by 0 bases, with 20 bases between them. The CDR3 sequence: CASRVPNREIMNTEAFF. The DNA of the CDR3 is TGTGCCAGCAGAGTCCCTAACAGGGAAATTATGAACACTGAAGCTTTCTTT.

This clone was observed a single time. The genes are TRBV19 and TRBJ2-3, with 8 bases fitting TRBD2. Germline V gene lookup returns CDR1 LNHDA and CDR2 SQIVND (reference sequence). The V gene end was trimmed by 5 bases and the J gene end by 1 base; junction bases not matched to a gene: 8. The CDR3 has 16 residues. The CDR3 sequence: CASSPGLGRGTDTQYF. For the CDR3, the DNA is TGTGCCAGTAGTCCGGGACTAGGCCGTGGCACAGATACGCAGTATTTT. Full variable domain (outside the CDR3, taken from reference TRBV19 and TRBJ2-3): DGGITQSPKYLFRKEGQNVTLSCEQNLNHDAMYWYRQDPGQGLRLIYYSQIVNDFQKGDIAEGYSVSREKKESFPLTVTSAQKNPTAFYLCASSPGLGRGTDTQYFGPGTRLTVL.

The chain couples TRBV27 to TRBJ1-1; D is uncertain. Trimming took 5 bases from V and 0 from J, leaving 19 bases between them. CDR1 MNHEY and CDR2 SMNVEV come from the germline V gene (reference sequence). This CDR3 is 17 amino acids long. CDR3 in amino acids: CASSPSLASLMNTEAFF. In DNA form, the CDR3 reads TGTGCCAGCAGTCCGAGTTTAGCCTCTTTAATGAACACTGAAGCTTTCTTT.

This chain uses TRBV9 with TRBJ1-2; no clear D gene. V was pared by 6 bases and J by 8 bases, with 17 bases between. Germline V lookup: CDR1 SGDLS, CDR2 YYNGEE. CDR3 length: 13 residues. The CDR3: CASTKGGNWGYTF. The CDR3 bases are TGTGCCAGCACCAAAGGAGGGAACTGGGGCTACACCTTC.

V is TRBV7-3 and J is TRBJ2-2, with 10 bases identical to TRBD2. The CDR3 sequence is 15 residues long. Germline assignment: CDR1 SGHTA and CDR2 FQGTGA. The trim removed 7 bases at V and 3 bases at J, leaving 5 bases unmatched. The CDR3 sequence: CASKIAGGDTGELFF. The CDR3 nucleotides read TGTGCCAGCAAAATAGCGGGGGGTGACACCGGGGAGCTGTTTTTT.

V usage is TRBV24-1 and J usage is TRBJ2-5, with a tentative D call TRBD1 (6 bases). The germline gives CDR1 KGHDR, CDR2 SFDVKD. V lost 5 bases, J lost 4 bases, and 7 bases lay in between. There are 12 residues in the CDR3. CDR3 sequence (DNA): TGTGCCACCAGTGCCAGGGGAGAGACCCAGTACTTC. It yields the protein CATSARGETQYF.

The V and J genes are TRBV3-1 (or the pseudogene TRBV3-2) and TRBJ1-5; D uncertain. Germline values: CDR1 LGHDT, CDR2 YNNKEL (reference sequence). The CDR3 extends over 14 amino acids. The V end lost 4 bases, the J end lost 9 bases, and 16 bases lay between the germline ends. CDR3 bases: TGTGCCAGCAGCCCTGAGGGATGGGCCGGGCCCCAGCATTTT. Translating it yields CASSPEGWAGPQHF.

The chain uses TRBV28 and TRBJ2-5; 7 positions agree with TRBD1. CDR3 length equals 15 residues. The trim removed 2 bases at V and 1 base at J, leaving 4 bases unmatched. From germline, CDR1 is MDHEN and CDR2 SYDVKM. The chain's CDR3 is CASSLRGQIQETQYF. CDR3 DNA: TGTGCCAGCAGTTTAAGGGGACAGATCCAAGAGACCCAGTACTTC.

This chain joins TRBV5-1 and TRBJ2-3, with TRBD1 identical over 7 bases. CDR1 is SGHRS and CDR2 is YFSETQ in the germline V gene. This CDR3 has 16 amino acids. Losses at the gene ends were 4 bases for V and 0 bases for J; bases not matched to a gene: 8. The CDR3 DNA sequence: TGCGCCAGCAGCGTGGCTCGGGACAGAAGCACAGATACGCAGTATTTT. This sequence encodes CASSVARDRSTDTQYF. The whole variable domain, filled in from reference TRBV5-1 and TRBJ2-3, reads KAGVTQTPRYLIKTRGQQVTLSCSPISGHRSVSWYQQTPGQGLQFLFEYFSETQRNKGNFPGRFSGRQFSNSRSEMNVSTLELGDSALYLCASSVARDRSTDTQYFGPGTRLTVL.

The chain carries TRBV7-9 and TRBJ2-3; 10 positions agree with TRBD2. Germline V gives CDR1 SEHNR, CDR2 FQNEAQ (reference sequence). Germline trimming cut 5 bases from V and 3 bases from J; bases unmatched to any gene: 11. This CDR3 has 17 residues. This chain's CDR3 is CASSPSRLAGVTDTQYF. CDR3 DNA: TGTGCCAGCAGCCCCAGTAGGCTAGCGGGGGTGACAGATACGCAGTATTTT.

The V and J genes are TRBV28 and TRBJ1-2; 7 nucleotides agree with TRBD1. The CDR3 spans 14 residues. The J segment lost 4 bases and the V segment lost 6 bases, leaving 8 bases of the junction unmatched. The germline CDR1 and CDR2 sequences are MDHEN and SYDVKM. CDR3 sequence: CASRPGGPPYGYTF. The CDR3 DNA reads as TGTGCCAGCAGGCCAGGGGGGCCTCCCTATGGCTACACCTTC.

The CDR3 region is CASSSGGTSGGQETQYF. CDR3 DNA: TGTGCCAGCAGCTCCGGGGGGACTAGCGGGGGACAAGAGACCCAGTACTTC. This chain joins TRBV11-2 and TRBJ2-5; TRBD2 matches 14 bases. Germline CDR1 reads SGHAT; CDR2 reads FQNNGV. The CDR3 extends over 17 amino acids. The V segment lost 4 bases and the J segment 2 bases; nucleotides outside the gene matches: 6.

V is TRBV3-1 (or the pseudogene TRBV3-2) and J is TRBJ2-7; 10 nucleotides line up with TRBD2. CDR1 is LGHDT, CDR2 YNNKEL, per germline (reference sequence). With V trimmed by 2 bases and J by 2 bases, 9 bases remained unmatched. The CDR3 runs to 17 residues. CDR3 in amino acids: CASSQRRLAGLTYEQYF. CDR3 in DNA: TGTGCCAGCAGCCAAAGACGACTAGCGGGCCTCACCTACGAGCAGTACTTC.

The V and J genes are TRBV20-1 and TRBJ1-6; D is uncertain. The germline V and J ends were trimmed by 5 bases and 2 bases, with 13 bases remaining between them. Germline V gene sequence: CDR1 DFQATT, CDR2 SNEGSKA (reference sequence). The CDR3 runs 15 residues. CDR3 loop: CSAGGEWTYNSPLHF. CDR3 in DNA: TGCAGTGCTGGTGGGGAGTGGACCTATAATTCACCCCTCCACTTT.

The V and J genes are TRBV11-3 and TRBJ2-3, with TRBD1 as a possible D gene (6 bases). This CDR3 spans 14 amino acids. Deletions cut 5 bases from V and 11 bases from J, with 20 bases between. Germline CDR1 is SGHNT and CDR2 is YENEEA. CDR3 DNA: TGTGCCAGCAGCCTGGGGGCGTCGGACATTAAGCAGTATTTT. Its translation: CASSLGASDIKQYF.

The V gene is TRBV7-2, the J gene TRBJ2-5, with 9 bases that match TRBD2. Looked up from germline, CDR1 is SGHTA and CDR2 is FQGNSA. J was trimmed by 5 bases and V by 2 bases; bases with no gene match: 9. The CDR3 covers 16 residues. This chain's CDR3 is CASSLFPGLADETQYF. CDR3 coding DNA: TGTGCCAGCAGCTTATTTCCGGGACTAGCAGACGAGACCCAGTACTTC.

The chain carries TRBV24-1 and TRBJ2-7; 7 nucleotides agree with TRBD1. Trimming at V came to 8 bases and at J to 4 bases, leaving 7 bases not matched to a gene. Germline values: CDR1 KGHDR, CDR2 SFDVKD. The CDR3 has 13 residues. CDR3 DNA: TGTGCCACCAAGGACAGGCTCGGATACGAGCAGTACTTC. It encodes CATKDRLGYEQYF.